A single sample is the source of the 25 T cell receptor beta chains below, sequenced in a study of blood T cell repertoires in COVID-19. Libraries were prepared by immunoSEQ multiplex PCR; TCRdb keeps only in-frame clonotypes and omits some of them. The data contain 150,000 to 200,000 clones, 75% to 85% of them singletons. Source material: peripheral blood. Receptor source: a woman of 80 years or more with COVID-19, enrolled during active disease.

This clone was picked up one time. The chain links TRBV19 to TRBJ1-5; 7 nucleotides agree with TRBD1. The germline V gene encodes CDR1 LNHDA and CDR2 SQIVND (reference sequence). This CDR3 has 15 residues. The trim removed 6 bases at V and 5 bases at J, leaving 10 bases unmatched. The CDR3 reads CASRSTGHGYQPQHF. The CDR3 bases are TGTGCCAGTAGATCGACAGGGCATGGGTATCAGCCCCAGCATTTT.

In this sample, this clone turned up a few times. This chain connects TRBV7-3 to TRBJ1-3, with D maybe TRBD1 (6 bases). The CDR3 is made up of 16 amino acids. From germline, CDR1 is SGHTA and CDR2 FQGTGA. Between the trimmed V and J ends, which lost 5 bases and 2 bases, there was a span of 16 bases. Written as DNA, the CDR3 is TGTGCCAGCAGCCCCTCCCGACAGGTAACTGGAAACACCATATATTTT. Protein: CASSPSRQVTGNTIYF.

Details on this clone: The sample holds other DNA sequences that translate to the same CDR3. The V call is TRBV4-1, the J call TRBJ2-3; D gene uncertain. The CDR3 extends over 15 amino acids. V was trimmed by 0 bases and J by 0 bases, leaving 7 bases between them. CDR1 is MGHRA, CDR2 YSYEKL, per germline. CDR3 sequence (DNA): TGCGCCAGCAGCCAAGATCCCACAAGCACAGATACGCAGTATTTT. It codes for CASSQDPTSTDTQYF.

The genes are TRBV2 and TRBJ1-1, with D tentatively TRBD1 (5 bases). From germline, CDR1 is SNHLY and CDR2 FYNNEI. There are 15 residues in the CDR3. Trimming removed 6 bases from V and 0 bases from J, with 14 bases in between. CDR3 in amino acids: CASSSTDSLNTEAFF. CDR3 in DNA: TGTGCCAGCAGCTCTACCGACAGCTTGAACACTGAAGCTTTCTTT.

The rearrangement uses TRBV12-3 or TRBV12-4 and TRBJ2-1; 7 nucleotides line up with TRBD2. This CDR3 has 13 residues. Germline trimming cut 3 bases from V and 14 bases from J; bases unmatched to any gene: 10. The CDR3 sequence is CASSFFAGASEFF. The CDR3 nucleotides read TGTGCCAGCAGTTTTTTTGCGGGAGCATCTGAGTTCTTC.

The chain is built from TRBV28 and TRBJ2-2, with a weak D call TRBD2 (5 bases). The V and J ends lost 5 bases and 4 bases respectively, with 20 bases between them. The CDR3 runs 17 residues. Germline V lookup: CDR1 MDHEN, CDR2 SYDVKM. The CDR3 here is CASSTTGWRTFTGELFF. The CDR3 DNA reads as TGTGCCAGCAGTACCACCGGGTGGCGGACTTTCACCGGGGAGCTGTTTTTT. The full variable domain, with the rest looked up from reference TRBV28 and TRBJ2-2, is DVKVTQSSRYLVKRTGEKVFLECVQDMDHENMFWYRQDPGLGLRLIYFSYDVKMKEKGDIPEGYSVSREKKERFSLILESASTNQTSMYLCASSTTGWRTFTGELFFGEGSRLTVL.

This sequence joins TRBV7-8 and TRBJ1-1; weak D call: TRBD1 (5 bases). The CDR3 is 17 amino acids. Germline V lookup: CDR1 SGHVS, CDR2 FQNEAQ. V lost 2 bases, J lost 3 bases, and 19 bases lay in between. In DNA form, the CDR3 reads TGTGCCAGCAGCTTACTTGCGGCAGGGTGGGAGGACACTGAAGCTTTCTTT. Encoded protein: CASSLLAAGWEDTEAFF.

The chain couples TRBV23-1 to TRBJ2-3; the D is unclear. TRBV23-1 is an ORF; its function is uncertain. The V end was cut by 0 bases, the J end by 0 bases, with 22 bases between. This CDR3 is 20 amino acids long. The CDR3 DNA sequence: TGCGCCAGCAGTCAATCGAGGCCCCAGCGCCCGATCCAAAGCACAGATACGCAGTATTTT. Its protein is CASSQSRPQRPIQSTDTQYF.

This chain joins TRBV2 and TRBJ1-2, with a weak D call TRBD1 (5 bases). Trimming cost V 0 bases and J 7 bases, with 12 bases left between them. The CDR3 covers 14 residues. Germline values: CDR1 SNHLY, CDR2 FYNNEI. The CDR3 sequence is CASSEAAGLPGYTF. In nucleotides, the CDR3 is TGTGCCAGCAGTGAAGCCGCAGGGCTCCCTGGCTACACCTTC.

The J gene is TRBJ1-2, the V gene TRBV5-6; 7 bases are a match to TRBD1. This CDR3 spans 16 amino acids. Germline V gives CDR1 SGHDT, CDR2 YYEEEE. Losses at the gene ends were 0 bases for V and 0 bases for J; bases not matched to a gene: 5. CDR3 sequence: CASSLGWRGPNYGYTF. The DNA for the CDR3 is TGTGCCAGCAGCTTGGGGTGGAGGGGGCCTAACTATGGCTACACCTTC.

The chain employs TRBV7-3 and TRBJ2-3; 11 nucleotides agree with TRBD1. CDR3 length: 14 residues. The V gene's germline CDR1 is SGHTA and CDR2 FQGTGA. J gave up 3 bases and V 5 bases, and 1 base lay outside the gene matches. CDR3 protein: CASSGTGGTDTQYF. CDR3 sequence (DNA): TGTGCCAGCAGCGGGACAGGGGGGACAGATACGCAGTATTTT.

V gene TRBV12-3 or TRBV12-4 combines with J gene TRBJ1-4, with TRBD1 matching 9 bases. V lost 6 bases and J lost 6; bases outside the gene matches: 2. There are 13 residues in the CDR3. DNA for the CDR3: TGTGCCAGCAGCGACAGGGGGGATGAAAAACTGTTTTTT. Translated: CASSDRGDEKLFF.

The rearrangement links TRBV21-1 to TRBJ2-1; the D call in the table, TRBD2, was not verified against the DNA. TRBV21-1 represents a pseudogene. The CDR3 covers 18 residues. The CDR3: CASSKWGGRASGRNEQFF. CDR3 bases: TGTGCCAGCAGCAAATGGGGGGGCAGGGCTAGCGGGAGAAATGAGCAGTTCTTC.

The chain carries TRBV4-1 and TRBJ2-3; the D is unclear. There are 13 residues in the CDR3. Trimming removed 0 bases from V and 4 bases from J, with 5 bases in between. Germline CDR1 MGHRA, CDR2 YSYEKL. As DNA, the CDR3 is TGCGCCAGCAGCCAAGATATAGCAGATACGCAGTATTTT. Translated, it gives CASSQDIADTQYF.

This sequence joins TRBV28 and TRBJ1-5, with 7 bases identical to TRBD1. The CDR3 is 16 amino acids. V lost 3 bases and J lost 4; bases outside the gene matches: 9. Germline CDR1 reads MDHEN; CDR2 reads SYDVKM. CDR3 in amino acids: CASSLGRGRGNQPQHF. Here the CDR3 DNA reads TGTGCCAGCAGTTTGGGTCGGGGCAGGGGGAATCAGCCCCAGCATTTT. Filled out from reference TRBV28 and TRBJ1-5, the complete variable domain reads DVKVTQSSRYLVKRTGEKVFLECVQDMDHENMFWYRQDPGLGLRLIYFSYDVKMKEKGDIPEGYSVSREKKERFSLILESASTNQTSMYLCASSLGRGRGNQPQHFGDGTRLSIL.

In DNA form, the CDR3 reads TGTGCCAGCGTCACTCGGTTTGGCACTGAAGCTTTCTTT. Translation: CASVTRFGTEAFF. The V gene is TRBV13, the J gene TRBJ1-1, with D unresolved. The V end lost 8 bases, the J end lost 4 bases, and 14 bases lay between the germline ends. Per germline, CDR1 PRHDT and CDR2 FYEKMQ (reference sequence). This CDR3 contains 13 residues.

The rearrangement joins TRBV7-6 to TRBJ2-3, with 9 bases identical to TRBD1. The CDR3 has 15 amino acids. Germline trimming cut 5 bases from V and 0 bases from J; bases unmatched to any gene: 3. Per the germline V gene, CDR1 is SGHVS and CDR2 is FNYEAQ. The CDR3 here is CASSLGTGSTDTQYF. The CDR3 bases are TGTGCCAGCAGCCTGGGGACAGGGAGCACAGATACGCAGTATTTT.

The CDR3 DNA sequence: TGTGCCAGCAGCTTAACAGGGGGCGCCGGAAACACCATATATTTT. Protein: CASSLTGGAGNTIYF. The chain joins TRBV7-6 to TRBJ1-3, with TRBD1 matching 9 bases. V lost 2 bases and J lost 4; bases outside the gene matches: 3. Germline-derived CDR1 and CDR2 are SGHVS and FNYEAQ. The CDR3 runs to 15 residues.

The table lists this clone with a few counts. The V call is TRBV5-4, the J call TRBJ2-1; D possibly corresponds to TRBD2 (6 bases). This CDR3 is built from 14 residues. Trimming pared 1 base from V and 7 bases from J, leaving 12 bases between. Looked up from germline, CDR1 is SGHNT and CDR2 is YYREEE (reference sequence). The CDR3: CASSLLQGGNEQFF. The CDR3 nucleotides read TGTGCCAGCAGCTTGCTCCAGGGAGGAAATGAGCAGTTCTTC.

The V call is TRBV7-8, the J call TRBJ2-2; D perhaps matches TRBD1 (6 bases). The CDR3 totals 13 residues. V lost 5 bases and J 4 bases, leaving 8 bases between the germline ends. CDR1 and CDR2 (germline): SGHVS, FQNEAQ. This chain's CDR3 is CASSPQGTGELFF. The CDR3 nucleotides read TGTGCCAGCAGCCCACAGGGCACCGGGGAGCTGTTTTTT.

The chain uses TRBV6-5 and TRBJ2-3; 9 nucleotides match TRBD2. V shed 4 bases, J shed 1 base, and the junction held 3 bases outside the gene matches. Germline lookup yields CDR1 MNHEY and CDR2 SVGAGI. CDR3 length equals 15 residues. CDR3 sequence reads: CASSSQREGTDTQYF. The CDR3 DNA sequence: TGTGCCAGCAGTTCGCAGCGGGAGGGCACAGATACGCAGTATTTT.

The chain combines TRBV5-4 with TRBJ1-1, with 7 bases lining up with TRBD1. The CDR3 runs 17 residues. Germline loops: CDR1 SGHNT, CDR2 YYREEE (reference sequence). Trimming at V came to 2 bases and at J to 0 bases, leaving 10 bases not matched to a gene. The DNA for the CDR3 is TGTGCCAGCAGCTTTGACAGGGTTGAGCTTGTGAACACTGAAGCTTTCTTT. Its protein is CASSFDRVELVNTEAFF.

Only a few counts were recorded for this clone. The chain has TRBV18 and TRBJ2-7, with 8 bases that match TRBD1. The CDR3 consists of 15 residues. The V and J ends lost 3 bases and 2 bases, in that order; junction bases with no gene match: 6. CDR1 is KGHSH and CDR2 is LQKENI in the germline V gene. CDR3 sequence: CASSPQTGATYEQYF. The CDR3 coding sequence is TGTGCCAGCTCACCCCAGACAGGGGCGACCTACGAGCAGTACTTC.

The chain is built from TRBV7-9 and TRBJ1-3; D gene ambiguous. This CDR3 region has 14 residues. CDR1 and CDR2 from the germline V gene are SEHNR and FQNEAQ (reference sequence). Trimming cost V 5 bases and J 2 bases, with 10 bases left between them. This CDR3 reads CASSGDVTGNTIYF. CDR3 in DNA: TGTGCCAGCAGCGGAGACGTGACTGGAAACACCATATATTTT.

The chain recombines TRBV7-2 with TRBJ1-6; 8 bases match TRBD1. This CDR3 spans 15 amino acids. Germline V CDR1 and CDR2: SGHTA, FQGNSA. The trim removed 4 bases at V and 4 bases at J, leaving 3 bases unmatched. CDR3 bases: TGTGCCAGCAGCTATCGACAGGGGTATAATTCACCCCTCCACTTT. Its translation: CASSYRQGYNSPLHF.